This T cell receptor beta chain was identified in a study of identical twins. V lost 0 bases and J 4 bases, leaving 8 bases between the germline ends. This CDR3 comprises 13 residues. Germline-derived CDR1 and CDR2 are SGHRS and YFSETQ. This clonotype was seen repeatedly, ten times or more. TCRdb fed the 5' RACE reads into MiXCR, producing one record per CDR3 protein. The sample contains approximately 490,000 distinct CDR3 sequences, around 22% of which appear only once. These data also featured in a second study, about yellow fever vaccine responses in identical twins.

The material sequenced was CD4+ T cells sorted from blood. The V and J genes are TRBV5-1 and TRBJ2-7; D might be TRBD1 (6 bases). The sequence derives from a woman aged 18 to 35 in good health. The CDR3 region has the DNA TGCGCCAGCAGCTTGGAGACAGGATACGAGCAGTACGTC. Encoded protein: CASSLETGYEQYV.